The T cell receptor beta chain described here comes from a study of vaccination and CD4 T cells after COVID-19. Germline V CDR1 and CDR2: MNHNS, SASEGT. The CDR3 sequence is 15 residues long. Deletions cut 4 bases from V and 2 bases from J, with 15 bases between. Time point indicated: late sampling 161 to 241 days after vaccination in a few convalescent patients. Treatment described: 10-day PBMC culture with coronavirus spike peptide pools or control peptides (ViraFEST assay). With the Oncomine TCR Beta short-read assay, DNA from cultured CD4+ T cells was sequenced. MiXCR was run by TCRdb on the PCR reads, yielding one entry per CDR3 protein. The sample carries 15,000 to 20,000 distinct CDR3 sequences, approximately 48% recorded once. As for this clonotype: Its antigen is not known.

Whole-study results and caveats: Spike mono-reactivity was shown by 304 of 307 vaccine-specific clones in convalescent patients.

This specimen was CD4+ T cells from blood, cultured in vitro, taken about 7 months after SARS-CoV-2 vaccination. The receptor's source is a human donor who had recovered from COVID-19. The chain links TRBV6-1 to TRBJ2-7; TRBD2 is a possible D gene (6 bases). The CDR3 loop reads CASSVQEGGTYEQYF. For the CDR3, the DNA is TGTGCCAGCAGTGTCCAAGAAGGAGGGACCTACGAGCAGTACTTC.